This record concerns one T cell receptor beta chain sequence. This sample is drawn from a study of blood T cell repertoires in COVID-19. Overall study context: From the United States, Italy and Spain came samples of acute and convalescent COVID-19. T cells, B-cell-depleted T cells, or PBMCs supplied cDNA or gDNA.

Trimming took 5 bases from V and 4 from J, leaving 12 bases between them. There are 15 residues in the CDR3. Germline CDR1 MRHNA, CDR2 SNTAGT. Per the original methods: By means of reference gene primer amplification, nucleated cell counts were estimated. Assay used: immunoSEQ multiplex PCR; TCRdb lists only in-frame clones, some missing. V and J calls and clone size are those listed in that table; D and trimming were worked out from the DNA. This sample has some 530,000 clones; approximately 83% occur once, and the top ten carry roughly 3.2%. The specimen was peripheral blood. The chain links TRBV6-4 to TRBJ1-6, with a weak D call TRBD1 (5 bases). This TCR was recovered from a human donor in a cohort sampled during active COVID-19. CDR3 protein: CASSSDAGYNSPLHF. The CDR3, as DNA: TGTGCCAGCAGTTCGGACGCAGGGTATAATTCACCCCTCCACTTT.